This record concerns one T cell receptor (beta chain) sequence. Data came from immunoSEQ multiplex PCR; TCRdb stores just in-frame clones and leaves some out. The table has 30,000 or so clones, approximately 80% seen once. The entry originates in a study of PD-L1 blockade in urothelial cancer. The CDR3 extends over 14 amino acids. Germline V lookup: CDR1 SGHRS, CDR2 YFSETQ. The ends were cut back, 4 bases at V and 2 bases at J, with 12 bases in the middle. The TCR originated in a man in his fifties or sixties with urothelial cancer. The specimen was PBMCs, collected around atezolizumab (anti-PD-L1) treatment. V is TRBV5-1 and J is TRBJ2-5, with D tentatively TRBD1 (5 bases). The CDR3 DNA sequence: TGCGCCAGCAGCCCCTCGGACACTCAAGAGACCCAGTACTTC. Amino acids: CASSPSDTQETQYF.